The next 12 T cell receptor beta chains were all read from a single sample in a study of blood T cell repertoires in COVID-19. Assay used: immunoSEQ multiplex PCR; TCRdb lists only in-frame clones, some missing. The sample lists about 93,000 clones, roughly nine tenths occurring once. The sample was peripheral blood. Receptor source: a man aged 55 to 70 with COVID-19, enrolled during active disease.

This sequence joins TRBV7-9 and TRBJ2-1; TRBD2 matches at 11 bases. The CDR3 length is 15 residues. CDR1 and CDR2 (germline): SEHNR, FQNEAQ (reference sequence). The junction had 2 bases not matched to a gene; V was cut back by 1 base and J by 6 bases. This chain's CDR3 is CASSLVLAGVNEQFF. The CDR3, as DNA: TGTGCCAGCAGCTTAGTACTAGCGGGAGTCAATGAGCAGTTCTTC.

This clone was recorded only once. V gene TRBV18 combines with J gene TRBJ2-5; 8 bases align to TRBD1. CDR1 KGHSH and CDR2 LQKENI come from the germline V gene. The CDR3 has 16 residues. J was trimmed by 5 bases and V by 2 bases; bases with no gene match: 10. CDR3 DNA: TGTGCCAGCTCACCAGAATCTCCGACAGGGGAGGAGACCCAGTACTTC. Translation: CASSPESPTGEETQYF.

J is TRBJ2-5 and V is TRBV7-3; 7 bases agree with TRBD1. V lost 1 base, J lost 2 bases, and 4 bases stayed unmatched. The germline CDR1 and CDR2 sequences are SGHTA and FQGTGA. CDR3 length: 15 residues. Written as DNA, the CDR3 is TGTGCCAGCAGCTTAATGGGACAGACTCAAGAGACCCAGTACTTC. It is translated as CASSLMGQTQETQYF.

The rearrangement uses TRBV5-6 and TRBJ2-5; 8 nucleotides line up with TRBD1. The CDR3 extends over 13 amino acids. Germline CDR1 reads SGHDT; CDR2 reads YYEEEE. With 4 bases clipped from V and 5 bases from J, the junction kept 4 bases outside the gene matches. The CDR3 DNA follows: TGTGCCAGCAGCCTTGGACAGGGTGAGACCCAGTACTTC. Translated, it gives CASSLGQGETQYF.

This clone was seen only a few times. The chain has TRBV19 and TRBJ2-7; 8 bases fit TRBD1. Germline-derived CDR1 and CDR2 are LNHDA and SQIVND (reference sequence). The CDR3 sequence is 14 residues long. V lost 4 bases, J lost 2 bases, and 4 bases stayed unmatched. CDR3 in amino acids: CASSTRTGPYEQYF. The CDR3 region has the DNA TGTGCCAGTAGTACGCGGACAGGGCCCTACGAGCAGTACTTC.

V gene TRBV21-1 combines with J gene TRBJ2-2; the D call of TRBD2 is as the table states it, not checked on the DNA. TRBV21-1 has pseudogene status. This CDR3 contains 12 residues. The CDR3 sequence: CASAVYTGELFF. CDR3 nucleotide sequence: TGTGCCAGCGCGGTCTACACCGGGGAGCTGTTTTTT.

This clone has only one observation. The V and J genes are TRBV28 and TRBJ2-7, with 10 positions matching TRBD1. In germline, CDR1 is MDHEN, CDR2 SYDVKM. The CDR3 runs to 14 residues. J gave up 5 bases and V 5 bases, and 6 bases lay outside the gene matches. The DNA of the CDR3 is TGTGCCAGCAGTACGCCCGACAGGGGGCACGAGCAGTACTTC. This codes for CASSTPDRGHEQYF.

This clone was detected once. This sequence joins TRBV21-1 and TRBJ2-3; the DNA was not used to check the table's D call, TRBD2. TRBV21-1 is labeled a pseudogene. The CDR3 loop spans 17 amino acids. This CDR3 reads CASSKAVAGVITDTQYF. CDR3 nucleotide sequence: TGTGCCAGCAGCAAAGCAGTAGCGGGAGTCATTACAGATACGCAGTATTTT.

The chain employs TRBV14 and TRBJ1-6; TRBD1 agrees at 7 bases. Germline V lookup: CDR1 SGHDN, CDR2 FVKESK. The CDR3 loop spans 15 amino acids. Trimming took 4 bases from V and 5 from J; bases not matched to a gene: 5. CDR3 nucleotides: TGTGCCAGCAGCCTAGGGACAGTTAATAATTCACCCCTCCACTTT. Amino acids: CASSLGTVNNSPLHF.

In this sample, this clone turned up once. The rearrangement uses TRBV10-3 and TRBJ1-6; TRBD1 matches at 9 bases. Losses at the gene ends were 6 bases for V and 6 bases for J; bases not matched to a gene: 15. CDR3 length: 18 residues. The V gene's germline CDR1 is ENHRY and CDR2 SYGVKD. The CDR3 region is CAISPETGGMRVNSPLHF. The CDR3 DNA sequence: TGTGCCATCAGCCCCGAGACAGGGGGTATGAGAGTTAATTCACCCCTCCACTTT.

V is TRBV6-5 and J is TRBJ2-2, with 7 positions matching TRBD1. Germline V gene lookup returns CDR1 MNHEY and CDR2 SVGAGI. The J segment lost 0 bases and the V segment lost 5 bases, leaving 3 bases of the junction unmatched. The CDR3 consists of 15 residues. The CDR3: CASSRRGPNTGELFF. DNA for the CDR3: TGTGCCAGCAGTCGTAGGGGGCCGAACACCGGGGAGCTGTTTTTT.

The rearrangement uses TRBV11-2 and TRBJ2-7; 7 positions match TRBD1. Trimming cost V 0 bases and J 5 bases; bases outside gene matches: 1. The CDR3 sequence is 13 residues long. CDR1 is SGHAT and CDR2 is FQNNGV in the germline V gene. CDR3 in amino acids: CASSLDRGNEQYF. The CDR3 DNA is TGTGCCAGCAGCTTAGACAGGGGGAACGAGCAGTACTTC.